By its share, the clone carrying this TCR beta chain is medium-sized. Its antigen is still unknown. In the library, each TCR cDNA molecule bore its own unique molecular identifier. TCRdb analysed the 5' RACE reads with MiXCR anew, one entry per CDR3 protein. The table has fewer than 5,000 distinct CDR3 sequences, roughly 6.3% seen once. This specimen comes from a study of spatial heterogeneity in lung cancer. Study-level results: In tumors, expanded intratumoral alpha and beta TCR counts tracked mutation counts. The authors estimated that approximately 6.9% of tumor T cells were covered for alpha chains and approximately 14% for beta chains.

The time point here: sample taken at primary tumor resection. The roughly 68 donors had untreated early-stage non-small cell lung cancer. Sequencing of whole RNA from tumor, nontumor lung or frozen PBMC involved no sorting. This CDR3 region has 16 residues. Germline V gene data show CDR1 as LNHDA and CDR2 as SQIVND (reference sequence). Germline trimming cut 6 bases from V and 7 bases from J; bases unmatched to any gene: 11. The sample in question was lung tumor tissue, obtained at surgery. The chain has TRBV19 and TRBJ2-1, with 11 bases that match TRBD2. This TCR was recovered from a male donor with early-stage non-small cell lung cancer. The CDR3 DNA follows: TGTGCCAGTAGGGATTCTAGCGGGGGGCCGGGGAATGAGCAGTTCTTC. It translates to CASRDSSGGPGNEQFF.